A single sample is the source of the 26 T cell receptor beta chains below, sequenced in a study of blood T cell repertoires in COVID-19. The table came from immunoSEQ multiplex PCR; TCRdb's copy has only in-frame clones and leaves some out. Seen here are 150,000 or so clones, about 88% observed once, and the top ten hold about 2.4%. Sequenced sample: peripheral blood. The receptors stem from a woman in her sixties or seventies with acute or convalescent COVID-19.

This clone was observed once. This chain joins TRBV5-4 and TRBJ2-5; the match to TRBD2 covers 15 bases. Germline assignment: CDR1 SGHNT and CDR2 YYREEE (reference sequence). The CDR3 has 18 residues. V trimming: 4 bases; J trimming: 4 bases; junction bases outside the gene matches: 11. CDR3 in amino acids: CASSKPGTSGGRGETQYF. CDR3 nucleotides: TGTGCCAGCAGCAAACCAGGGACTAGCGGGGGGCGGGGAGAGACCCAGTACTTC.

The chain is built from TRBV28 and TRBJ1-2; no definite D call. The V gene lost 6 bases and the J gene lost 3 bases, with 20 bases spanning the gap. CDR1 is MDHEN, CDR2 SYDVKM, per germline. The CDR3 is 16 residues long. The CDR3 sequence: CASRPYVRGIDYGYTF. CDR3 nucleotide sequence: TGTGCCAGCAGACCCTACGTTCGAGGCATAGACTATGGCTACACCTTC.

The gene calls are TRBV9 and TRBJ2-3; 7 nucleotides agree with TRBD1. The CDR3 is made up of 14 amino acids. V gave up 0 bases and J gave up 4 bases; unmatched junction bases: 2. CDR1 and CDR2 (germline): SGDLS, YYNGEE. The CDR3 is CASSVVQGADTQYF. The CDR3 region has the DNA TGTGCCAGCAGCGTAGTCCAGGGGGCAGATACGCAGTATTTT.

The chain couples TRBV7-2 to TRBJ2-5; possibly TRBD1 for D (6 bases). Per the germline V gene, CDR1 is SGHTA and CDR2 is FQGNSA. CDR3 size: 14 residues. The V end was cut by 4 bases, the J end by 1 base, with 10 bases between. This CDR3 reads CASSYNRVQETQYF. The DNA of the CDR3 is TGTGCCAGCAGCTACAACAGGGTCCAAGAGACCCAGTACTTC.

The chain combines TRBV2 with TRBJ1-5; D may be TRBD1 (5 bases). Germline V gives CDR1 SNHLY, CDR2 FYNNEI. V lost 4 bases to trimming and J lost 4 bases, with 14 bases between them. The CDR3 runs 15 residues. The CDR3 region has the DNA TGTGCCAGCAGTGGGGAGTACGGGGGGAATCAGCCCCAGCATTTT. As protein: CASSGEYGGNQPQHF.

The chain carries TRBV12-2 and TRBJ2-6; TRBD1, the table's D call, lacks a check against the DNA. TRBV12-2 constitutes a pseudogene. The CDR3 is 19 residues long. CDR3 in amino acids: CASRFRDRATPSGANVLTF. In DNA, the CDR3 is TGTGCAAGTCGCTTCCGCGACAGGGCCACTCCTTCTGGGGCCAACGTCCTGACTTTC.

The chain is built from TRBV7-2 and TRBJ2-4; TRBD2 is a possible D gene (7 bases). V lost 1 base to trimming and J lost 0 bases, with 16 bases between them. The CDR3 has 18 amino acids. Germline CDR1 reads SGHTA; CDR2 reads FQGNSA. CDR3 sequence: CASSLGGGRGLAKNIQYF. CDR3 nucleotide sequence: TGTGCCAGCAGCTTAGGGGGCGGGCGGGGGCTAGCCAAAAACATTCAGTACTTC.

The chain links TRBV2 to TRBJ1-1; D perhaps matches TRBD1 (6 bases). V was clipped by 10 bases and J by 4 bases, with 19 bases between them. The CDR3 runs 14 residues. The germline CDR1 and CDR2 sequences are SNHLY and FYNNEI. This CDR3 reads CATTSTGKSTEAFF. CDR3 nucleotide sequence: TGTGCCACCACATCCACAGGGAAAAGCACTGAAGCTTTCTTT.

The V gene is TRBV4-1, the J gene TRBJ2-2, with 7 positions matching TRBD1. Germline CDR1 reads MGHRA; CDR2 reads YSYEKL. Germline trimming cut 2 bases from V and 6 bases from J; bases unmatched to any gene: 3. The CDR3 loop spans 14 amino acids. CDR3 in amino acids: CASSQLDRAGELFF. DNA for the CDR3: TGCGCCAGCAGCCAACTCGACAGGGCCGGGGAGCTGTTTTTT.

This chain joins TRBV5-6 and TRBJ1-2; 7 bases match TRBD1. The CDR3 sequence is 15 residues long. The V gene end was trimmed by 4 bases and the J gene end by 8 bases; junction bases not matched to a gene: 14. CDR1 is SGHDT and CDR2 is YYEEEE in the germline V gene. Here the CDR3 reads CASSPVGTAPLGYTF. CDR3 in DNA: TGTGCCAGCAGCCCGGTAGGGACAGCCCCTTTAGGCTACACCTTC.

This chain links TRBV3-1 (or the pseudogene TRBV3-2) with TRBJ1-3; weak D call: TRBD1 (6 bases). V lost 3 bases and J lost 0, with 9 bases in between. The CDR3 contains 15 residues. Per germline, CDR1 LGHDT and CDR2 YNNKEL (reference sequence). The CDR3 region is CASSHGQISGNTIYF. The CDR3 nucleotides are TGTGCCAGCAGCCACGGACAGATCTCTGGAAACACCATATATTTT.

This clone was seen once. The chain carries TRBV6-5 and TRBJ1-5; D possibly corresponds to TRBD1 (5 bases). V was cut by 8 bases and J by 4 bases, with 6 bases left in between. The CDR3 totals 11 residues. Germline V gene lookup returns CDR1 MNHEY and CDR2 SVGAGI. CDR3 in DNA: TGTGCCAGCGGGGGGAATCAGCCCCAGCATTTT. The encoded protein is CASGGNQPQHF.

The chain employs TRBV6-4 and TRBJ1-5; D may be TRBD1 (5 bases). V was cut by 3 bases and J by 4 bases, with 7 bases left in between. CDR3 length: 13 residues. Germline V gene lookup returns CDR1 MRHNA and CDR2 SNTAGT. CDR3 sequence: CASSEGVNQPQHF. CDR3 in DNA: TGTGCCAGCAGTGAAGGGGTTAATCAGCCCCAGCATTTT.

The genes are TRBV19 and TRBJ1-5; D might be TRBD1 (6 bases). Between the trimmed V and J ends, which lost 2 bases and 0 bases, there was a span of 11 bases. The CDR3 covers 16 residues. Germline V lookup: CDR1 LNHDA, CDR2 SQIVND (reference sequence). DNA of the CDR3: TGTGCCAGTAGTATAACAGGGACCCTTAGCAATCAGCCCCAGCATTTT. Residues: CASSITGTLSNQPQHF.

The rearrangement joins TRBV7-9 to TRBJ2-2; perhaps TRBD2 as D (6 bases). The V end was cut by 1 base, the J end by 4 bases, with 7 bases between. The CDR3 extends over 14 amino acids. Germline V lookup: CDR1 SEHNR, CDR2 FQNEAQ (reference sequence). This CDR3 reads CASSLGAGTGELFF. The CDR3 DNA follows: TGTGCCAGCAGCTTAGGAGCGGGCACCGGGGAGCTGTTTTTT.

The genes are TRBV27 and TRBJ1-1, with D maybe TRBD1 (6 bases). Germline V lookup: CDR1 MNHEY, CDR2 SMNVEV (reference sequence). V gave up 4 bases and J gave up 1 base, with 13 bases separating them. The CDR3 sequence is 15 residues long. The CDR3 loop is CASSSEQGKNTEAFF. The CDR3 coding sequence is TGTGCCAGCAGTTCCGAACAGGGAAAGAACACTGAAGCTTTCTTT.

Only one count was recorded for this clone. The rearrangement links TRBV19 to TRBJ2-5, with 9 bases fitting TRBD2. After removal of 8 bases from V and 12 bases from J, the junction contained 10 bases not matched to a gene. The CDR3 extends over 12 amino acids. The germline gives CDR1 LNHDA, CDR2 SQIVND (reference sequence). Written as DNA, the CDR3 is TGTGCCAGTGGAAGCGGGGGGTCATACAAGTACTTC. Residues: CASGSGGSYKYF.

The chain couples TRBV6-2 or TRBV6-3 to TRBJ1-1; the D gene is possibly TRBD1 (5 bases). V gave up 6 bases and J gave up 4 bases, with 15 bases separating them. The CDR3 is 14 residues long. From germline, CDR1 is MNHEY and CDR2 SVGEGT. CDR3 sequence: CASSWGFRATEAFF. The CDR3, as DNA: TGTGCCAGCAGCTGGGGTTTCAGGGCCACTGAAGCTTTCTTT.

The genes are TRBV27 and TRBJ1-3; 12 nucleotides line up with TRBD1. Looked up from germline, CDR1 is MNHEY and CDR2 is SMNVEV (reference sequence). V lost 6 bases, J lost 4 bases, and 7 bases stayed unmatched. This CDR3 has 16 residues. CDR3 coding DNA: TGTGCCAGCAGGCCGGGACAGGGGGCGCGGGGAAACACCATATATTTT. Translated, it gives CASRPGQGARGNTIYF.

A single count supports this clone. CDR3 amino acids: CASSFRGTAGNTIYF. CDR3 DNA sequence: TGTGCCAGCAGCTTCAGGGGAACGGCTGGAAACACCATATATTTT. V and J are TRBV11-2 and TRBJ1-3; a weak D match, TRBD1 (6 bases). Germline CDR1 and CDR2: SGHAT and FQNNGV. Deletions cut 3 bases from V and 2 bases from J, with 11 bases between. The CDR3 is 15 amino acids.

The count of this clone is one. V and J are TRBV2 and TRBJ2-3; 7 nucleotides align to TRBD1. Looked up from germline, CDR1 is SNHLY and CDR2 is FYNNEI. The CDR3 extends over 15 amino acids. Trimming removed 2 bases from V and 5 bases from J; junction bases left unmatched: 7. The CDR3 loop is CASSETGVKQDTQYF. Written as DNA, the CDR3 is TGTGCCAGCAGTGAAACAGGGGTGAAACAAGATACGCAGTATTTT.

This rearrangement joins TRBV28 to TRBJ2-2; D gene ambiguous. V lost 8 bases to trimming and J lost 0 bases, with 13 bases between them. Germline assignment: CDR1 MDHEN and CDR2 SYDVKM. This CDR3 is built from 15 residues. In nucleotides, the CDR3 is TGTGCCAGCGTTCACGAGTCCGCGAACACCGGGGAGCTGTTTTTT. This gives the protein CASVHESANTGELFF.

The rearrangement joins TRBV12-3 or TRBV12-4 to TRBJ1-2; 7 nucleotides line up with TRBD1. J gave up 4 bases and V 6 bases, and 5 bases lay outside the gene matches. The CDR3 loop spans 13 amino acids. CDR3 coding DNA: TGTGCCAGCAGGCCACAGGGGACCTATGGCTACACCTTC. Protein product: CASRPQGTYGYTF.

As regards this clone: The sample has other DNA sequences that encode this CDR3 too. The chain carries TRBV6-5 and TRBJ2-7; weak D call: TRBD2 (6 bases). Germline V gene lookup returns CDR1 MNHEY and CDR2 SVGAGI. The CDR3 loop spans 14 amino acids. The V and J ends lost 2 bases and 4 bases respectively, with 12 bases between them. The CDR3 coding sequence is TGTGCCAGCAGTTACAGGGGAGGTGGATACGAGCAGTACTTC. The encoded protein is CASSYRGGGYEQYF.

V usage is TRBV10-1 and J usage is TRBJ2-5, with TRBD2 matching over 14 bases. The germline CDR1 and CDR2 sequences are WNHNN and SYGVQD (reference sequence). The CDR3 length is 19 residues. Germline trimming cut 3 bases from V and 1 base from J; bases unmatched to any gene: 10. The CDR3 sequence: CASSDFSTSGGGIQETQYF. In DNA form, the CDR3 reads TGCGCCAGCAGTGACTTCTCGACTAGCGGGGGGGGAATCCAAGAGACCCAGTACTTC.

For the CDR3, the DNA is TGTGCCAGCAGTCAACAGGGGAATTTGGCCGGGGAGCTGTTTTTT. Translation: CASSQQGNLAGELFF. V usage is TRBV6-5 and J usage is TRBJ2-2; 7 bases are a match to TRBD1. The trim removed 5 bases at V and 6 bases at J, leaving 9 bases unmatched. Germline V gene lookup returns CDR1 MNHEY and CDR2 SVGAGI. CDR3 size: 15 residues.